This note documents a single T cell receptor (beta chain) sequence. The CDR3 runs to 15 residues. Germline V gene sequence: CDR1 LGHNA, CDR2 YNFKEQ. V was pared by 0 bases and J by 3 bases, with 9 bases between. This sample was taken from a study of blood T cell repertoires in COVID-19. Under the authors' procedure: For nucleated cells, counts were estimated from reference gene primer amplification. TCRdb's copy holds only in-frame clones and misses some; the assay was immunoSEQ multiplex PCR. V, J and clone size reflect that table, while D and trimming were determined from the DNA. The top ten clones hold 15% to 20% of a sample with approximately 18,000 clones, 86% of them seen once.

The material sequenced was peripheral blood. The TCR sequence derives from a human donor with active COVID-19. The donor label of this sample is uncertain. The chain uses TRBV4-2 and TRBJ1-3; D possibly corresponds to TRBD1 (5 bases). CDR3 nucleotides: TGTGCCAGCAGCCAAGATAGGGGATATGGAAACACCATATATTTT. This translates into CASSQDRGYGNTIYF.